This TCR beta chain derives from a study of T cells in Graves' hyperthyroidism and ophthalmopathy. Study-level results: Appearing also in blood were most of the thyroid clonotypes expanded above 0.001.

The germline V gene encodes CDR1 GTSNPN and CDR2 SVGIG (reference sequence). CDR3 size: 13 residues. The V and J ends lost 7 bases and 3 bases respectively, with 13 bases between them. The TCR beta CDR3 regions underwent amplification using RNA transcripts as the source. The primer set for the first-round RT-PCR of the TCR CDR3 was HTBI. TCRdb reprocessed the multiplex PCR reads with MiXCR, giving one entry per CDR3 protein. Altogether 200,000 to 250,000 distinct CDR3 sequences are present, roughly 18% being singletons, with the ten largest covering approximately 40%. To note about this clonotype: Its matching antigen is unknown.

Patients between 18 and 65 years old had hyperthyroidism, newly diagnosed and lasting under 2 months. PBMCs were sourced from less than 13 ml fresh peripheral blood. The genes are TRBV30 and TRBJ2-1, with D possibly TRBD2 on 6 matching bases. The sample comprised blood. The receptor's source is a man aged 40-49 years with Graves' hyperthyroidism. In DNA form, the CDR3 reads TGTGCCTCACTGGCGGGAAGCTACAATGAGCAGTTCTTC. Translated: CASLAGSYNEQFF.